This T cell receptor (beta chain) was recovered during a study of T-cell memory formation after mild COVID-19. Looking at the study overall: TCR clusters showed largely donor specificity. Study-level results: Whether second-wave clones peaking at day 37 were SARS-CoV-2 specific went unconfirmed. CD4+ contracting clones lay mainly in CM and EM, CD8+ ones in EMRA. Clones that shrank (day 15 to 85) were balanced CD4/CD8, whereas later expanders leaned CD4+.

The ends were cut back, 6 bases at V and 0 bases at J, with 11 bases in the middle. Germline CDR1 reads LNHDA; CDR2 reads SQIVND (reference sequence). This CDR3 spans 14 amino acids. TCRdb reprocessed the 5' RACE reads with MiXCR, giving one entry per CDR3 protein. The top ten hold more than 2% of the sample, which has approximately 180,000 distinct CDR3 sequences, about a sixth seen once. This clonotype was recorded a few times. No antigen is known for it. The sequence was collected from an adult woman who had mild COVID-19 (a few samples of this study predate the infection). Cell type and time point are not known. Source material: PBMCs or a T cell subset sorted from them (not recorded which). This rearrangement joins TRBV19 to TRBJ1-1; no reliable D call. This CDR3 reads CASRGRLMNTEAFF. As DNA, the CDR3 is TGTGCCAGTAGGGGGAGGTTAATGAACACTGAAGCTTTCTTT.